Included here is one T cell receptor beta chain sequence, with context. No antigen is known for it. Using immunoSEQ multiplex PCR, the repertoire was profiled, and TCRdb retains in-frame clones only, with some absent. The data show about 26,000 clones, with around 78% seen just once and about 16% held by the top ten. The V segment lost 3 bases and the J segment 2 bases; nucleotides outside the gene matches: 15. Germline V gene sequence: CDR1 SGHKS, CDR2 YYEKEE (reference sequence). The CDR3 loop spans 18 amino acids. Expansion with viral peptide pools was applied to antigen-specific CD4+ T cells by the ViraFEST assay prior to sequencing. Scientists isolated CD4+ T cells after a roughly 10-day culture period ended. This individual tested PCR-positive for SARS-CoV-2 infection between March and December 2020. A half-medium replacement with IL-2 medium was carried out on days 3 and 7. This sample is drawn from a study of vaccination effects on CD4 cells after COVID-19.

Sequenced here: CD4+ T cells from PBMCs cultured with HCoV-NL63 spike peptides, sampled before COVID-19 vaccination. The V call is TRBV5-5, the J call TRBJ2-3, with 7 bases lining up with TRBD1. The TCR was taken from a human donor who had a prior SARS-CoV-2 infection. CDR3 loop: CASSSPRQGRSYTDTQYF. Written as DNA, the CDR3 is TGTGCCAGCAGCTCACCTCGACAGGGCCGCTCCTACACAGATACGCAGTATTTT.